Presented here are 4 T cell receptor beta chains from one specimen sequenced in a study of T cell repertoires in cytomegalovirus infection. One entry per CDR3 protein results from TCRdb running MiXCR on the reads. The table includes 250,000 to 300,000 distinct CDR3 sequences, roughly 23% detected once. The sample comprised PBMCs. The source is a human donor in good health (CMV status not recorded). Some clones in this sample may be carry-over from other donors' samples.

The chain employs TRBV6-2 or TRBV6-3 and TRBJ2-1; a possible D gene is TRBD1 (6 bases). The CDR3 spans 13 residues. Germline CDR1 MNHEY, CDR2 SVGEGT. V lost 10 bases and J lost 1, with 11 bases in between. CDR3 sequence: CATRGSSYNEQFF. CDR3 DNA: TGTGCCACCAGGGGATCATCCTACAATGAGCAGTTCTTC.

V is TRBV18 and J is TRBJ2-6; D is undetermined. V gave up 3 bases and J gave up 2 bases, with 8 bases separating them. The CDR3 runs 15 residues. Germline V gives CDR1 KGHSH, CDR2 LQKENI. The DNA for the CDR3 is TGTGCCAGCTCACCCCTCGACCCTGGGGCCAACGTCCTGACTTTC. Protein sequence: CASSPLDPGANVLTF.

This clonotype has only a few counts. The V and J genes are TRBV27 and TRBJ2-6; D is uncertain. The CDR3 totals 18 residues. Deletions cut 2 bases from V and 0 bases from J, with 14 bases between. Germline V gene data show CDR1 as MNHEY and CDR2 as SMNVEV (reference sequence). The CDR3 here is CASSLRVQASSGANVLTF. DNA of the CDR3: TGTGCCAGCAGTTTAAGGGTCCAGGCGAGCTCTGGGGCCAACGTCCTGACTTTC.

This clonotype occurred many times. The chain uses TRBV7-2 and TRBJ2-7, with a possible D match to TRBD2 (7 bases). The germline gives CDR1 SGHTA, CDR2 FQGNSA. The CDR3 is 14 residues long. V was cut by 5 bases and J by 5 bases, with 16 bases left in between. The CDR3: CASSRDRGADEQYF. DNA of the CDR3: TGTGCCAGCAGCCGAGATCGGGGGGCGGACGAGCAGTACTTC.